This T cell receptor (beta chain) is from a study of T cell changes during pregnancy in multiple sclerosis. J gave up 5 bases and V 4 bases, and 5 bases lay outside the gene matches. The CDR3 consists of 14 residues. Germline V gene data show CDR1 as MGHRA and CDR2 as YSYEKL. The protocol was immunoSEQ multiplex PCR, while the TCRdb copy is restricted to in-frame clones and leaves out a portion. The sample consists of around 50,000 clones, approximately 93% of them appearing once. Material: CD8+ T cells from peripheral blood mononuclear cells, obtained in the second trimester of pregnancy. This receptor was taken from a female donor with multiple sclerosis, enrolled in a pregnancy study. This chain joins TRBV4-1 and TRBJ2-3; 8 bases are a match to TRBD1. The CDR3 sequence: CASSPWTGQDTQYF. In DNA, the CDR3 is TGCGCCAGCAGCCCATGGACAGGGCAAGATACGCAGTATTTT.